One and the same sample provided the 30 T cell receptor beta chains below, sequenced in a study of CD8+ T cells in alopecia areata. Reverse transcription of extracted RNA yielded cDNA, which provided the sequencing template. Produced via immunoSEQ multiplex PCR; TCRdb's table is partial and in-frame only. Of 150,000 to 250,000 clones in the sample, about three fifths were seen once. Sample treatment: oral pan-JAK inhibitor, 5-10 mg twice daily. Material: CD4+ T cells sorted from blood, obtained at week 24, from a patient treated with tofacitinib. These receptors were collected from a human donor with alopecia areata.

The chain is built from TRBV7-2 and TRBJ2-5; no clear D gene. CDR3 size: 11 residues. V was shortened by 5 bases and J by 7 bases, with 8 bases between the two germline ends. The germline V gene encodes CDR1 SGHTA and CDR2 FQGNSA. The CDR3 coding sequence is TGTGCCAGCAGCCATGGCGGGACCCAGTACTTC. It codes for CASSHGGTQYF.

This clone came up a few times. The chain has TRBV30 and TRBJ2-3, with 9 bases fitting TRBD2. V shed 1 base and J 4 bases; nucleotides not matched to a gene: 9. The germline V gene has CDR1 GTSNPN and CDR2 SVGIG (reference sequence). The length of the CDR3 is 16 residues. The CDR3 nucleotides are TGTGCCTGGAGTGGAGATAGCGGGAGTGCTCCAGATACGCAGTATTTT. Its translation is CAWSGDSGSAPDTQYF.

The CDR3, as DNA: TGTGCCTGGAGTGTGGGGGGCGGGGAAGAGACCCAGTACTTC. Its protein product is CAWSVGGGEETQYF. This chain connects TRBV30 to TRBJ2-5; perhaps D is TRBD1 or TRBD2 (6 bases each). The germline gives CDR1 GTSNPN, CDR2 SVGIG (reference sequence). Trimming took 0 bases from V and 3 from J, leaving 11 bases between them. This CDR3 contains 14 residues.

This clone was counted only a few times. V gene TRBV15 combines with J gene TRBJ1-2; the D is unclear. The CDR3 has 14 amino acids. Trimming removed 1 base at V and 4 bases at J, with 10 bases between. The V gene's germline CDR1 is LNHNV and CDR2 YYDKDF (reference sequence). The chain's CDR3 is CATSRGEQIYGYTF. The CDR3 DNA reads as TGTGCCACCAGCAGAGGAGAGCAGATCTATGGCTACACCTTC.

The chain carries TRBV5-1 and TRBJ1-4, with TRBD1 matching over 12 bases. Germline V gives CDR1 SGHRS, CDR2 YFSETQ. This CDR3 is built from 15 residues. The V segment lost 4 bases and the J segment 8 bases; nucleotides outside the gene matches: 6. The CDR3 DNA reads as TGCGCCAGCAGCGGAGGGACAGGGGGCCGGGAAAAACTGTTTTTT. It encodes CASSGGTGGREKLFF.

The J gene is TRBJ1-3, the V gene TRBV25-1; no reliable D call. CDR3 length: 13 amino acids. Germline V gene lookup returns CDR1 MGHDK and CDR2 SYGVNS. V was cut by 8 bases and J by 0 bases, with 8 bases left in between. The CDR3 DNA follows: TGTGCCAGCCAAACCCGCTCTGGAAACACCATATATTTT. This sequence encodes CASQTRSGNTIYF.

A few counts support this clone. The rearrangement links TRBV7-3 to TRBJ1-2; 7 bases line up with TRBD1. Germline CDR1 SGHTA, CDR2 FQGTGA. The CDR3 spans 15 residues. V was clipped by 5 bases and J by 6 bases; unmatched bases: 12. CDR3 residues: CASSAKGARENGYTF. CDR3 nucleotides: TGTGCCAGCAGCGCGAAGGGGGCGAGGGAGAATGGCTACACCTTC.

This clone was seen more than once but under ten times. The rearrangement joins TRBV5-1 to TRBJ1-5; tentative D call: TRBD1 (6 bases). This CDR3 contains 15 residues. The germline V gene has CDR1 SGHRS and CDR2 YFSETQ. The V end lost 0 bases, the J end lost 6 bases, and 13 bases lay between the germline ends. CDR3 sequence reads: CASSLEGVAAQPQHF. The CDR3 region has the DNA TGCGCCAGCAGCTTGGAGGGGGTAGCTGCTCAGCCCCAGCATTTT.

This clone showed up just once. The CDR3 sequence: CASSQGHYGYTF. The CDR3 bases are TGTGCCAGCAGCCAAGGTCATTATGGCTACACCTTC. The V and J genes are TRBV5-6 and TRBJ1-2; D uncertain. The ends were cut back, 4 bases at V and 5 bases at J, with 9 bases in the middle. The CDR3 totals 12 residues. The germline gives CDR1 SGHDT, CDR2 YYEEEE.

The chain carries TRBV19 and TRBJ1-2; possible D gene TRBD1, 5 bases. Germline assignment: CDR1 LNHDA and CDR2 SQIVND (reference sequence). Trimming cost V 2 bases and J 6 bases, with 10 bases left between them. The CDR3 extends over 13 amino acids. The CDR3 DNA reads TGTGCCAGTAGTATAATGGAGGGGAATGGCTACACCTTC. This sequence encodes CASSIMEGNGYTF.

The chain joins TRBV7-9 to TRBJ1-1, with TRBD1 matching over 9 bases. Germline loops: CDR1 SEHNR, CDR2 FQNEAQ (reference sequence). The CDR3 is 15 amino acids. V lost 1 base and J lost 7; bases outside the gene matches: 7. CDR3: CASSLGTGGADEAFF. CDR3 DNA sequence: TGTGCCAGCAGCTTAGGTACAGGGGGCGCGGATGAAGCTTTCTTT.

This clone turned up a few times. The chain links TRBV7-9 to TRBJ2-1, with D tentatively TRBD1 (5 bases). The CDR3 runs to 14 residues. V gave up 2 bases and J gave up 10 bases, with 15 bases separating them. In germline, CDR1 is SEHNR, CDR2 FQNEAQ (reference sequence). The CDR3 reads CASSLLQDTTEQFF. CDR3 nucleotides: TGTGCCAGCAGCTTACTACAGGACACCACCGAGCAGTTCTTC.

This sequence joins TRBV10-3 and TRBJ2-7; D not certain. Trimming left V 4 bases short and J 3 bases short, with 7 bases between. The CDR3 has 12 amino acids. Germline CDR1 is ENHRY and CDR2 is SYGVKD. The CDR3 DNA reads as TGTGCCATCAGTGCCCTTAGCTACGAGCAGTACTTC. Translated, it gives CAISALSYEQYF.

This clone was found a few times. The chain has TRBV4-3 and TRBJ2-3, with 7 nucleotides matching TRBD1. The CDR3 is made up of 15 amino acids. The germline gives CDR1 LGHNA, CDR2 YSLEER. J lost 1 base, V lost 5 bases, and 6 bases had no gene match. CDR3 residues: CASSNGDSRTDTQYF. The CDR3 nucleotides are TGCGCCAGCAGCAACGGGGACAGCCGCACAGATACGCAGTATTTT.

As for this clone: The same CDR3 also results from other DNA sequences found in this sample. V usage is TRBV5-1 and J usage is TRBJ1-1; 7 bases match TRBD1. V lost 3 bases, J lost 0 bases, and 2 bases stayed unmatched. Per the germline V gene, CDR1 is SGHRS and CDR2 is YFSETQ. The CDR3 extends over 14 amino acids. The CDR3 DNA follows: TGCGCCAGCAGCTCGGGACAGCTGAACACTGAAGCTTTCTTT. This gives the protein CASSSGQLNTEAFF.

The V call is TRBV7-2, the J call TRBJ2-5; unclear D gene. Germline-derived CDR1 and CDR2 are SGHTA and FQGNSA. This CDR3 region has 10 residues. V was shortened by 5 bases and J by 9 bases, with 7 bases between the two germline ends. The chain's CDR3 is CASSPDAQYF. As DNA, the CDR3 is TGTGCCAGCAGCCCCGACGCCCAGTACTTC.

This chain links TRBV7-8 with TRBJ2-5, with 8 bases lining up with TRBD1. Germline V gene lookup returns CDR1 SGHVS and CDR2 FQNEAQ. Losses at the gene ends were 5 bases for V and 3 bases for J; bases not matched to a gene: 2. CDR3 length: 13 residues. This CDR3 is CASSAGQEETQYF. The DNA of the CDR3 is TGTGCCAGCAGCGCGGGACAGGAAGAGACCCAGTACTTC.

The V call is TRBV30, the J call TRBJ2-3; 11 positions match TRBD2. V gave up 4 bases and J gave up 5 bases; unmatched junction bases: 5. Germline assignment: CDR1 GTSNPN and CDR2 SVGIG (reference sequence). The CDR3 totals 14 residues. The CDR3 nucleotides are TGTGCCTGGAACTCCCTAGCGGGAGGAGATACGCAGTATTTT. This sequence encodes CAWNSLAGGDTQYF.

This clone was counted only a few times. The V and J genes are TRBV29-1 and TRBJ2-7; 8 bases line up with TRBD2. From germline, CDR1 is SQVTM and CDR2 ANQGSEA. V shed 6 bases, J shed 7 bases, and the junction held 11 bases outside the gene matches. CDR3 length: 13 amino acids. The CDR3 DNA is TGCAGCGTAGCGGGGGAGGGCCTGTGGGAGCAGTACTTC. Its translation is CSVAGEGLWEQYF.

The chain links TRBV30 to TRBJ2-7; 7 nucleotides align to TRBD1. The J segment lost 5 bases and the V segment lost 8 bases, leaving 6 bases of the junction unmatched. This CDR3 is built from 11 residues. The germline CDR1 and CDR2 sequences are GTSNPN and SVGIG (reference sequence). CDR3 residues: CALVGGHEQYF. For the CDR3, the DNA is TGTGCCCTGGTAGGGGGCCACGAGCAGTACTTC.

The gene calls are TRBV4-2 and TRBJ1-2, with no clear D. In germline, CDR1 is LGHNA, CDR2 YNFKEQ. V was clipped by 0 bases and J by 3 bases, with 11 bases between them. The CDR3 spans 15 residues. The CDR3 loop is CASSQEGAFDYGYTF. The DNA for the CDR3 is TGTGCCAGCAGCCAAGAGGGAGCATTTGACTATGGCTACACCTTC.

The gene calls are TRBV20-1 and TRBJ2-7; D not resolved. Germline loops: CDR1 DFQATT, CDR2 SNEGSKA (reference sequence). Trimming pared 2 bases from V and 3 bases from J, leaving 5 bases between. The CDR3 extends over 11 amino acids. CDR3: CSARNGYEQYF. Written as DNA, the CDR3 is TGCAGTGCTAGAAACGGCTACGAGCAGTACTTC.

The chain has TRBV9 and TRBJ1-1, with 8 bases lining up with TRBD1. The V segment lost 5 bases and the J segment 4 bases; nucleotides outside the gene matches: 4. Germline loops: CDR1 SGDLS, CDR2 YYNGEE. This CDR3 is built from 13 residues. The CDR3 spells CASSRTGPTEAFF. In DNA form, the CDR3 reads TGTGCCAGCAGTAGGACAGGGCCCACTGAAGCTTTCTTT.

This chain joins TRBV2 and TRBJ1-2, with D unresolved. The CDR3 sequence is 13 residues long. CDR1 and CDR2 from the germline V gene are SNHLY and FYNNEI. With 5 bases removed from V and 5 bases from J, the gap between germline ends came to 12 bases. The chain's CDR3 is CASSWDGLYGYTF. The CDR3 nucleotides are TGTGCCAGCAGTTGGGATGGCCTTTATGGCTACACCTTC.

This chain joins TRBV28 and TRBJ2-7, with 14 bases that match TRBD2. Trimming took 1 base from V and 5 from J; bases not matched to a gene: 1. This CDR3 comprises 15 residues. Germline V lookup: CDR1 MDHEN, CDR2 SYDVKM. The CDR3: CASSLSGLAGDEQYF. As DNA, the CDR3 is TGTGCCAGCAGTTTATCGGGACTAGCGGGAGACGAGCAGTACTTC.

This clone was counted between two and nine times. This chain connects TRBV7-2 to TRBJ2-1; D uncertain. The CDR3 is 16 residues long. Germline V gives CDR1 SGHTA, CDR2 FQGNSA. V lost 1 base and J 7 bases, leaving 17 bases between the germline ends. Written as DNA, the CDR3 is TGTGCCAGCAGCTTAGTTACCCTGGGATTTGGTAATGAGCAGTTCTTC. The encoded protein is CASSLVTLGFGNEQFF.

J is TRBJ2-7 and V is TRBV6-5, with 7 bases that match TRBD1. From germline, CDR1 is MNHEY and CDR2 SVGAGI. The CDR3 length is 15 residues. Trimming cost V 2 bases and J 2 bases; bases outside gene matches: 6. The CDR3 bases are TGTGCCAGCAGTTACGAACAGGGGCAGCCCTACGAGCAGTACTTC. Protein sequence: CASSYEQGQPYEQYF.

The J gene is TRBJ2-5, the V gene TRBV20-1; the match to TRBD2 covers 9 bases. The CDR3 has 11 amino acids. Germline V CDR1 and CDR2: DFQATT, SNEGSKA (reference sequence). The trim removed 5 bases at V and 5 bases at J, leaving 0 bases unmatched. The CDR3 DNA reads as TGCAGTGCTGCGGGGGGGGAGACCCAGTACTTC. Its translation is CSAAGGETQYF.

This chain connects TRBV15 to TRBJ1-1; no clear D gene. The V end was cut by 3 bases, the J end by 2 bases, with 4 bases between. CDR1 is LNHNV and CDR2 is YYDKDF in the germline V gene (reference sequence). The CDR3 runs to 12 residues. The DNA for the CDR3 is TGTGCCACCAGCAGCGTTAACACTGAAGCTTTCTTT. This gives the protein CATSSVNTEAFF.

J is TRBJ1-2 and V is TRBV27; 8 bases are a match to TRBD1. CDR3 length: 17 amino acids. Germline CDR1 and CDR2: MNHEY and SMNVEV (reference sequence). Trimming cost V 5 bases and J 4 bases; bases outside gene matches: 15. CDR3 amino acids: CASSPKPAGTGFYGYTF. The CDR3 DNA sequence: TGTGCCAGCAGTCCTAAACCCGCCGGGACAGGATTCTATGGCTACACCTTC.